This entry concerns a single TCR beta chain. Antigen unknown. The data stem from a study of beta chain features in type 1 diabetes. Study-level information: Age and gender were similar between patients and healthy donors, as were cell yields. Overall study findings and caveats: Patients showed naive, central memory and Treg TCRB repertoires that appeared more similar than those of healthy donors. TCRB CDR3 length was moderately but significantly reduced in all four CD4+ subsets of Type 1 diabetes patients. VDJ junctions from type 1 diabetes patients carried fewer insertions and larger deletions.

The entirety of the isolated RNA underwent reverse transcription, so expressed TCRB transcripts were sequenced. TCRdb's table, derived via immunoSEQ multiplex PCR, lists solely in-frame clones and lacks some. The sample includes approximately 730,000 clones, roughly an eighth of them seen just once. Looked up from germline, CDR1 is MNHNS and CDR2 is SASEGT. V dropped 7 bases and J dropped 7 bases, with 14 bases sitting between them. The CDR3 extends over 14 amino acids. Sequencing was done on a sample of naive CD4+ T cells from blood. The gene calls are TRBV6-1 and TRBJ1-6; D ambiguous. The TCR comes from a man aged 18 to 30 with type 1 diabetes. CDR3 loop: CASNGPLGNSPLHF. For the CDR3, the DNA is TGTGCCAGCAATGGGCCCCTGGGGAATTCACCCCTCCACTTT.